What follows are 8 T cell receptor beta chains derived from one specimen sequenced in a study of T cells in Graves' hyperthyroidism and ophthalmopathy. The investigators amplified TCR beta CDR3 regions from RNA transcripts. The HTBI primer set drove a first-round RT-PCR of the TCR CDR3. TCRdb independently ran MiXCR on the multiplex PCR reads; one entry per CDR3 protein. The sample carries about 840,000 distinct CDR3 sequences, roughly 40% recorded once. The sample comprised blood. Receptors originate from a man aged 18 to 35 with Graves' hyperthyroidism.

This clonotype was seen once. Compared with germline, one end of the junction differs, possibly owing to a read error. CDR3 sequence: CSLKGADGYAF. The CDR3 DNA is TGCAGCTTGAAGGGGGCTGATGGCTACGCCTTC. V and J are TRBV29-1 and TRBJ1-2, with 7 bases fitting TRBD1. Germline V gene lookup returns CDR1 SQVTM and CDR2 ANQGSEA. CDR3 size: 11 residues.

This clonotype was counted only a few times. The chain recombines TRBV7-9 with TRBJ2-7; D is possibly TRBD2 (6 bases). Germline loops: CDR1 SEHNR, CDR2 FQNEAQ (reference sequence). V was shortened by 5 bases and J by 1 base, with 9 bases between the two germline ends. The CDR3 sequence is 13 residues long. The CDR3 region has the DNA TGTGCCAGCAGCCCTAGCGTATCCTACGAGCAGTACTTC. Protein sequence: CASSPSVSYEQYF.

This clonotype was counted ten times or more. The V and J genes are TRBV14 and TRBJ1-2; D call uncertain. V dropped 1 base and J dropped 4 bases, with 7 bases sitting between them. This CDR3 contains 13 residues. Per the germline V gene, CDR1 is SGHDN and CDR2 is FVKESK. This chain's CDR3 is CASSQGRSYGYTF. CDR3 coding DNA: TGTGCCAGCAGCCAAGGGCGCAGCTATGGCTACACCTTC. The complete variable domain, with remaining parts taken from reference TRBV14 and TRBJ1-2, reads EAGVTQFPSHSVIEKGQTVTLRCDPISGHDNLYWYRRVMGKEIKFLLHFVKESKQDESGMPNNRFLAERTGGTYSTLKVQPAELEDSGVYFCASSQGRSYGYTFGSGTRLTVV.

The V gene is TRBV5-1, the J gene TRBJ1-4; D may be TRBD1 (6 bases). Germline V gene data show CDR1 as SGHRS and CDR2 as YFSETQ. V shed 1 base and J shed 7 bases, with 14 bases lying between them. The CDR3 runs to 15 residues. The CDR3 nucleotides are TGCGCCAGCAGCTTGATGGGACATAGTGGTGAAAAACTGTTTTTT. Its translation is CASSLMGHSGEKLFF.

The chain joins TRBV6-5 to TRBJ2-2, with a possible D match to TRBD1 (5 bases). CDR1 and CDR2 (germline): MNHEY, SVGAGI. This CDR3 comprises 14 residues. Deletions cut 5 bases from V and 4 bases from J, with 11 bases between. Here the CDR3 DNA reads TGTGCCAGCAGTCGTGGTAGGGGCACCGGGGAGCTGTTTTTT. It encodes CASSRGRGTGELFF.

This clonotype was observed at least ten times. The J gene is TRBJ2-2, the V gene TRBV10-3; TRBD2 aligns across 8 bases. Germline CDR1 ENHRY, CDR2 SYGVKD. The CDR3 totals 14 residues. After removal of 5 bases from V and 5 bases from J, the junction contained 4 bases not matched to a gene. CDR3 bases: TGTGCCATCAGTAGCGGGAGTGGGACCGGGGAGCTGTTTTTT. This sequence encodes CAISSGSGTGELFF.

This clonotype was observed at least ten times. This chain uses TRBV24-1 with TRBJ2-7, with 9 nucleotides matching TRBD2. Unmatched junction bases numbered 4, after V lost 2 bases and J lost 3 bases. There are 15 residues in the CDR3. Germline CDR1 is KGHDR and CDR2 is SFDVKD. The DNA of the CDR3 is TGTGCCACCAGTGATTCAAGCGGGGGGAACTACGAGCAGTACTTC. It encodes CATSDSSGGNYEQYF.

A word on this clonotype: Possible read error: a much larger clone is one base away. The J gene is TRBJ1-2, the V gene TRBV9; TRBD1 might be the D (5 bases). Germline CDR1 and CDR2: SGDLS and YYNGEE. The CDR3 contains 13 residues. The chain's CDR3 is CASSVSQGDGYAF. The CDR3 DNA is TGTGCCAGCAGCGTAAGTCAAGGGGACGGCTACGCCTTC.